The T cell receptor (beta chain) described here comes from a study of OX40 agonist ivuxolimab in advanced cancers. Study-wide results and limits: CD4+ and CD8+ blood T cells expanded clonally by week 6 at 0.1 to 3.0 mg/kg.

Using immunoSEQ multiplex PCR, the repertoire was profiled, and TCRdb retains in-frame clones only, with some absent. The table records about 82,000 clones, more than 80% of them present only once. Remarks on this clone: The antigen remains unidentified.

V lost 1 base, J lost 0 bases, and 7 bases lay in between. CDR3 length: 16 residues. CDR1 is KGHSH, CDR2 LQKENI, per germline. The sample consisted of CD4+ or CD8+ T cells sorted from blood, taken in a trial of the OX40 agonist ivuxolimab. The clonotype comes from an adult with an advanced solid tumor such as melanoma, head and neck, liver or kidney cancer. This sequence joins TRBV18 and TRBJ1-6; D not certain. CDR3 protein: CASSPQRSSYNSPLHF. CDR3 sequence (DNA): TGTGCCAGCTCACCACAGAGGAGCTCCTATAATTCACCCCTCCACTTT. Variable domain in full (rest from reference TRBV18 and TRBJ1-6): NAGVMQNPRHLVRRRGQEARLRCSPMKGHSHVYWYRQLPEEGLKFMVYLQKENIIDESGMPKERFSAEFPKEGPSILRIQQVVRGDSAAYFCASSPQRSSYNSPLHFGNGTRLTVT.